A single sample is the source of the 3 T cell receptor beta chains below, sequenced in a study of cytomegalovirus exposure and HLA in healthy donors. PCR amplification relied on 60 Vbeta primers (plus 13 Jbeta primers). Repertoires were generated with immunoSEQ multiplex PCR, while TCRdb's copy carries only in-frame clones and drops some. The profile shows about 130,000 clones, roughly 78% of them singletons. The sample consisted of PBMCs. These receptors came from a man aged 35-49 years in good health and CMV-seronegative.

The gene calls are TRBV7-9 and TRBJ2-5, with 8 bases matching TRBD1. CDR1 and CDR2 (germline): SEHNR, FQNEAQ (reference sequence). CDR3 size: 14 residues. V lost 5 bases to trimming and J lost 5 bases; unmatched junction nucleotides: 7. This CDR3 is CASSIRTGQETQYF. The CDR3 coding sequence is TGTGCCAGCAGCATCAGGACAGGGCAGGAGACCCAGTACTTC.

V is TRBV7-2 and J is TRBJ2-1; a possible D gene is TRBD1 (5 bases). CDR1 and CDR2 (germline): SGHTA, FQGNSA. CDR3 length: 13 residues. V lost 6 bases and J 5 bases, leaving 11 bases between the germline ends. The CDR3 sequence: CASRIDRDNEQFF. The CDR3 DNA follows: TGTGCCAGCAGAATTGACAGAGACAATGAGCAGTTCTTC.

This clone was observed a few times. The gene calls are TRBV4-2 and TRBJ2-3; 15 nucleotides align to TRBD2. The CDR3 contains 17 residues. Germline trimming cut 0 bases from V and 4 bases from J; bases unmatched to any gene: 2. Germline V lookup: CDR1 LGHNA, CDR2 YNFKEQ. CDR3 protein: CASSQDGTSGRPDTQYF. DNA for the CDR3: TGTGCCAGCAGCCAAGACGGGACTAGCGGGAGGCCAGATACGCAGTATTTT.